This T cell receptor (beta chain) came from a study of OX40 agonist ivuxolimab in advanced cancers. Background on the study: In this trial design, patients received ivuxolimab intravenously at 0.01 to 10 mg/kg every 2 weeks. Eligibility rules accepted prior anti-PD-1, anti-PD-L1 or anti-CTLA-4 therapy, and around 43% had some. Partial responses were achieved by three patients, one with hepatocellular carcinoma and two with cutaneous melanoma.

Sequencing used immunoSEQ multiplex PCR; TCRdb keeps in-frame clones, though not all of them. In the table there are about 62,000 clones, 85% of which are singletons. Turning to this clone: Antigen specificity is unknown.

General study results and limits: Some of the nonresponding patients also showed low levels of normalized T-cell clonal expansion.

With 5 bases removed from V and 0 bases from J, the gap between germline ends came to 13 bases. Germline assignment: CDR1 SGHNT and CDR2 YENEEA. This CDR3 contains 15 residues. V usage is TRBV11-3 and J usage is TRBJ1-1; a weak D match, TRBD1 (5 bases). The sequence was collected from an adult with an advanced solid tumor such as melanoma, head and neck, liver or kidney cancer. The specimen comprised CD4+ or CD8+ T cells sorted from blood, sampled in a trial of the OX40 agonist ivuxolimab. CDR3 sequence: CASSGLQALNTEAFF. For the CDR3, the DNA is TGTGCCAGCAGCGGCCTACAGGCCCTGAACACTGAAGCTTTCTTT.